The source of this TCR beta chain is a study of PD-L1 blockade in urothelial cancer. Across the whole study: Anywhere from 0 to 3 prior chemotherapy regimens had been received by patients. Samples of blood were analyzed 3 weeks (second dose) and 6 weeks after treatment start.

Time point specified: peripheral blood 6 weeks after treatment start. Germline CDR1 SGHRS, CDR2 YFSETQ. V was trimmed by 0 bases and J by 1 base, leaving 8 bases between them. The CDR3 spans 16 residues. Some clones are missing from TCRdb's copy, which holds only in-frame ones; the method was immunoSEQ multiplex PCR. The sample records some 120,000 clones, 85% to 90% being singletons. The chain uses TRBV5-1 and TRBJ2-6; maybe TRBD1 (6 bases). The origin of this receptor is a man in his fifties or sixties with urothelial cancer. Source: PBMCs, taken around atezolizumab (anti-PD-L1) treatment. The CDR3 nucleotides are TGCGCCAGCAGCTTGGCCGGGACATCTGGGGCCAACGTCCTGACTTTC. Encoded protein: CASSLAGTSGANVLTF. Combining the CDR3 with reference TRBV5-1 and TRBJ2-6 gives the whole variable domain KAGVTQTPRYLIKTRGQQVTLSCSPISGHRSVSWYQQTPGQGLQFLFEYFSETQRNKGNFPGRFSGRQFSNSRSEMNVSTLELGDSALYLCASSLAGTSGANVLTFGAGSRLTVL.